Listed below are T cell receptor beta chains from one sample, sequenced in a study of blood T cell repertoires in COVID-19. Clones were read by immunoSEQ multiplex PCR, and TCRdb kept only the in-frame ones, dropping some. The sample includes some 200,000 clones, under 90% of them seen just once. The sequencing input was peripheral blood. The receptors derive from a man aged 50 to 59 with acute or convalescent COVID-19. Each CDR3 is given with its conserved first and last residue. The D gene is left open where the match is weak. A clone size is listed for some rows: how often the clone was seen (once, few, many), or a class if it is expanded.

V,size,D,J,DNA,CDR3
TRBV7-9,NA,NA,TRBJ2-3,TGTGCCAGCAGCGAAACCCCTCTAGCCCCAGGTACGCAGTATTTT,CASSETPLAPGTQYF
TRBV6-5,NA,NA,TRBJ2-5,TGTGCCAGCAGTCTGAGGGAGACCCAGTACTTC,CASSLRETQYF
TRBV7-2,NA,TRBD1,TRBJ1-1,TGTGCCAGCAGCTTACACATTACAGGGGGGACTGAAGCTTTCTTT,CASSLHITGGTEAFF
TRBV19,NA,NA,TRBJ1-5,TGTGCCAGTAGTATAGGAGGGACAACGGGAACGGCCAATCAGCCCCAGCATTTT,CASSIGGTTGTANQPQHF
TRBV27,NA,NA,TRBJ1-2,TGTGCCAGCAGGCCTCAGGGATCCAACTATGGCTACACCTTC,CASRPQGSNYGYTF
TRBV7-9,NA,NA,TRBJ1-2,TGTGCCAGCAGCCTCGGGGACTATGGCTACACCTTC,CASSLGDYGYTF
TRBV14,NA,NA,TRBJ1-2,TGTGCCAGCAGCCAAGGGCAGGGGTCGGGTTACTATGGCTACACCTTC,CASSQGQGSGYYGYTF
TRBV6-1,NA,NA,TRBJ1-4,TGTGCCAGCAGTGAAGCGGTAGCGGGTAATGAAAAACTGTTTTTT,CASSEAVAGNEKLFF
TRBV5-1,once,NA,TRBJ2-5,TGCGCCAGCAGCTTGGGACTAGTACGAGAGACCCAGTACTTC,CASSLGLVRETQYF
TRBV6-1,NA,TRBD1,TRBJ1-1,TGTGCCAGCAGTGAACACAGGGGGCTAGGCACTGAAGCTTTCTTT,CASSEHRGLGTEAFF
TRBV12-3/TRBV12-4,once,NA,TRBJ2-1,TGTGCCAGCAGCCGGTCTTACAATGAGCAGTTCTTC,CASSRSYNEQFF
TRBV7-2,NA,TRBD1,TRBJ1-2,TGTGCCAGCAGCTCGTCCGGGACAGGGGGCTACACCTTC,CASSSSGTGGYTF
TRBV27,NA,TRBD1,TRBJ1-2,TGTGCCAGCAGTGCCGGGACAGCGCTTTCTAACTATGGCTACACCTTC,CASSAGTALSNYGYTF
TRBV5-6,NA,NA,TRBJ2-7,TGTGCCAGCAGCTTGAGTAGAACAGTTATGTACTTC,CASSLSRTVMYF
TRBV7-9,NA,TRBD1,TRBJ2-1,TGTGCCAGCAGCCCGGGACAGGGGATAGGGAATGAGCAGTTCTTC,CASSPGQGIGNEQFF
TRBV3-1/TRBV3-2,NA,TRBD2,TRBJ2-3,TGTGCCAGCAGCCAAGTGGAACTAGCGGGGACCACAGATACGCAGTATTTT,CASSQVELAGTTDTQYF
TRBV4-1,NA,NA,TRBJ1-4,TGCGCCAGCAGCCAAGAGTGGCAGGTTGTTTGGGGAGATGAAAAACTGTTTTTT,CASSQEWQVVWGDEKLFF
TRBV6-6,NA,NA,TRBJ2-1,TGTGCCAGCAGCCGGGTCGACAATGAGCAGTTCTTC,CASSRVDNEQFF
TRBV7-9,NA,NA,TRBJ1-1,TGTGCCAGCAGCTTAAGAGGCGGGGGAGGGGGCACTGAAGCTTTCTTT,CASSLRGGGGGTEAFF
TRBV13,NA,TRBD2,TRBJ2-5,TGTGCCAGCAGCTCACCGGCGGGGGAGGGAGAGACCCAGTACTTC,CASSSPAGEGETQYF
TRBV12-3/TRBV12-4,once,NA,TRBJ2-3,TGTGCCAGCACGGGCCCGGGGGATACGCAGTATTTT,CASTGPGDTQYF
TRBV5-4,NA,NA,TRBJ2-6,TGTGCCAGCAGCTTGGCCGGGGCGGGGGCCTCGGGGGCCAACGTCCTGACTTTC,CASSLAGAGASGANVLTF
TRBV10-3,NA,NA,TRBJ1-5,TGTGCCATTGGGAGCGGGGGGACCTGGGGACAGCCCCAGCATTTT,CAIGSGGTWGQPQHF
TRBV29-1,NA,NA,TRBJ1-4,TGCAGCGTTGCTGGGGGCAGGTTTAATGAAAAACTGTTTTTT,CSVAGGRFNEKLFF
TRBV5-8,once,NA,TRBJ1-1,TGTGCCAGCAGCTCCGTCTGGGCAGGGATATCGAACACTGAAGCTTTCTTT,CASSSVWAGISNTEAFF
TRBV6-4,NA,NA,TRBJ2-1,TGTGCCAGCACTAACCCGAGGAGGGGAAATGAGCAGTTCTTC,CASTNPRRGNEQFF
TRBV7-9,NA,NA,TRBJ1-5,TGTGCCAGCAGCCCCATCGGGTTGAGCAATCAGCCCCAGCATTTT,CASSPIGLSNQPQHF
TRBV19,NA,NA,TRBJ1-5,TGTGCCAGTAGTATGGCGGAACTCTACAATCAGCCCCAGCATTTT,CASSMAELYNQPQHF
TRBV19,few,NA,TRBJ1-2,TGTGCCAGTAGTTCCTCTAACTATGGCTACACCTTC,CASSSSNYGYTF
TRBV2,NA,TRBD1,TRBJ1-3,TGTGCCAGCAGTGAAGGAAGTACAGGGGGCGCGAGAGGAAACACCATATATTTT,CASSEGSTGGARGNTIYF
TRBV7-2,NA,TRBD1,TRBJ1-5,TGTGCCAGCAGCTTAGGACAGGGGGCAAGCCAGCCCCAGCATTTT,CASSLGQGASQPQHF
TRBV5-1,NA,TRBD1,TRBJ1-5,TGCGCCAGCAGCCCCGGACAGGGGGCCGATCAGCCCCAGCATTTT,CASSPGQGADQPQHF
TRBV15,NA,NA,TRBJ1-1,TGTGCCACCAGCTTAGGGGGTACGAACACTGAAGCTTTCTTT,CATSLGGTNTEAFF
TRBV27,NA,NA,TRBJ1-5,TGTGCCAGCAGTTCCCAGACAGGAACTCAGCCCCAGCATTTT,CASSSQTGTQPQHF
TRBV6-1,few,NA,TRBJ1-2,TGTGCCAGCAGTGATACTGTCAGGGCACGAGAATTC,CASSDTVRAREF
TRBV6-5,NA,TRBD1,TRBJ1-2,TGTGCCAGCGGATCACAGGGGGCCTATGGCTACACCTTC,CASGSQGAYGYTF
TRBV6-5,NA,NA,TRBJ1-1,TGTGCCAGCAGTTACCGGGACATGAACACTGAAGCTTTCTTT,CASSYRDMNTEAFF
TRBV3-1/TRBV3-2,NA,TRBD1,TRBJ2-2,TGTGCCAGCAGCCGGTCGGGACAGGTCCTCACCGGGGAGCTGTTTTTT,CASSRSGQVLTGELFF
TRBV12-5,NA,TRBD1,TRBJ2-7,TGTGCTAGTGGTTTGGCACCCGGGACAGTAGTCTCCTACGAGCAGTACTTC,CASGLAPGTVVSYEQYF
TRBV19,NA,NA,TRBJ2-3,TGTGCCAGTAGTATAGAGGACAATTCAGATACGCAGTATTTT,CASSIEDNSDTQYF
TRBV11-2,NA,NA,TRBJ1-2,TGTGCCAGCAGTCATGGGGGGGGAAATGGCTACACCTTC,CASSHGGGNGYTF
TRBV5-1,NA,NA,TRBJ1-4,TGCGCCAGCAGCGCAGGATCAACTAATGAAAAACTGTTTTTT,CASSAGSTNEKLFF
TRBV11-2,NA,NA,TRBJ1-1,TGTGCCAGCAGTACTAGACCGTACACTGAAGCTTTCTTT,CASSTRPYTEAFF
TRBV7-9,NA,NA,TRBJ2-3,TGTGCCAGCGGCCCGCGGGACCGACTTAGCACAGATACGCAGTATTTT,CASGPRDRLSTDTQYF
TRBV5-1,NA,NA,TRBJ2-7,TGCGCCAGCAGCTTGAACAGGGCGTACGAGCAGTACTTC,CASSLNRAYEQYF
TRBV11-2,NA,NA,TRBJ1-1,TGTGCCAGCAGCTCCCTCGGGGGGGCGCCCACTGAAGCTTTCTTT,CASSSLGGAPTEAFF
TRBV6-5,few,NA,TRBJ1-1,TGTGCCAGCAGTTACTCAGGGGTGATCACTGAAGCTTTCTTT,CASSYSGVITEAFF
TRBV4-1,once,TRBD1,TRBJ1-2,TGCGCCAGCAGCCCCCCGGACAGGGGGCACGGCTACACCTTC,CASSPPDRGHGYTF
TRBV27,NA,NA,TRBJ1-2,TGTGCCAGCAGTTTATCCTCGGGCAGGGCCCCCTATGGCTACACCTTC,CASSLSSGRAPYGYTF
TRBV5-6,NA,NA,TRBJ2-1,TGTGCCAGCAGCCTCCCGCCAGGGGCGAGCTCCTACAATGAGCAGTTCTTC,CASSLPPGASSYNEQFF
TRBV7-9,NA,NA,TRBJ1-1,TGTGCCAGCAGCTTCGGCGGGGGGCGAACTGAAGCTTTCTTT,CASSFGGGRTEAFF
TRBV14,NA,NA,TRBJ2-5,TGTGCCAGCAGCCATCGGCGGACCGGACAATATACCCAGTACTTC,CASSHRRTGQYTQYF
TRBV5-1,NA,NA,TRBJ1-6,TGCGCCAGCAGCCCCATCTCACAGGGTTTGGGTTCACCCCTCCACTTT,CASSPISQGLGSPLHF
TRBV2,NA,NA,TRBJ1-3,TGTGCCAGCTATCTGTCCCGAGACGGGAGCTCTGGAAACACCATATATTTT,CASYLSRDGSSGNTIYF
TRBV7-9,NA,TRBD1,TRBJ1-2,TGTGCCAGCAGCGATGGACAGGGTTCTTATGGCTACACCTTC,CASSDGQGSYGYTF
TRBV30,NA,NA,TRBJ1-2,TGTGCCTGGAACCTTGAGGAACGGGGGAGCTATGGCTACACCTTC,CAWNLEERGSYGYTF
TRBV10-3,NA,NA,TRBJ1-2,TGTGCCATCAGTGAGTCTGGAGGGCAGTATGGCTACACCTTC,CAISESGGQYGYTF
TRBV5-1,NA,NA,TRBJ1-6,TGCGCCAGCAGCTTCGGGGAGTCGGATTCACCCCTCCACTTT,CASSFGESDSPLHF